The 26 T cell receptor beta chains given below trace back to one sample, sequenced in a study of CD8 T cells in ankylosing spondylitis. Findings and caveats of the study: Ankylosing spondylitis blood appeared to be characterized by a TCR beta motif of 8 or 9 highly homologous variants.

TCRdb itself ran the 5' RACE reads through MiXCR, one entry per CDR3 protein. Of approximately 520,000 distinct CDR3 sequences listed, approximately 5% are singletons. Antigens of these TCRs are unknown. Material for sequencing was blood, either unsorted or a sorted T cell fraction (not recorded which). These receptors all stem from a male donor with ankylosing spondylitis.

Many counts were recorded for this clonotype. The chain carries TRBV6-1 and TRBJ1-2; D perhaps matches TRBD1 (6 bases). Germline-derived CDR1 and CDR2 are MNHNS and SASEGT. The V and J ends lost 5 bases and 4 bases respectively, with 17 bases between them. The length of the CDR3 is 15 residues. CDR3 sequence reads: CASSRRTDSPYGYTF. The CDR3 DNA reads as TGTGCCAGCAGTAGGAGAACGGACAGCCCCTATGGCTACACCTTC.

This clonotype was detected ten times or more. The chain employs TRBV10-3 and TRBJ1-2, with D possibly being TRBD1 (5 bases). The CDR3 loop spans 14 amino acids. In germline, CDR1 is ENHRY, CDR2 SYGVKD. The V and J ends lost 7 bases and 0 bases respectively, with 12 bases between them. CDR3 in amino acids: CAITTDITNYGYTF. In DNA form, the CDR3 reads TGTGCCATCACTACGGACATTACTAACTATGGCTACACCTTC.

This clonotype was counted between two and nine times. V gene TRBV4-3 combines with J gene TRBJ2-7; weak D call: TRBD2 (7 bases). This CDR3 has 17 amino acids. V was cut by 0 bases and J by 2 bases, with 17 bases left in between. Germline values: CDR1 LGHNA, CDR2 YSLEER. This chain's CDR3 is CASSQDSGGGGTYEQYF. The DNA of the CDR3 is TGCGCCAGCAGCCAAGATTCGGGGGGCGGGGGAACCTACGAGCAGTACTTC.

The CDR3 sequence is CASSSRGSGETQYF. Here the CDR3 DNA reads TGTGCCAGCAGCTCGCGAGGGTCCGGGGAGACCCAGTACTTC. This sequence joins TRBV7-2 and TRBJ2-5; tentatively, D is TRBD2 (5 bases). The V end was cut by 4 bases, the J end by 5 bases, with 14 bases between. Germline CDR1 is SGHTA and CDR2 is FQGNSA. The CDR3 loop spans 14 amino acids.

The chain couples TRBV5-1 to TRBJ2-5; 11 nucleotides agree with TRBD2. The CDR3 loop spans 18 amino acids. Trimming took 0 bases from V and 5 from J; bases not matched to a gene: 12. Germline V gives CDR1 SGHRS, CDR2 YFSETQ. CDR3 coding DNA: TGCGCCAGCAGCTTGGATGTGGGCACTAGCGGGAGAGCGGAGACCCAGTACTTC. Amino acid sequence: CASSLDVGTSGRAETQYF.

The rearrangement links TRBV7-9 to TRBJ2-7, with D perhaps given as TRBD1 or TRBD2 (5 bases each). CDR3 length: 15 residues. Germline V lookup: CDR1 SEHNR, CDR2 FQNEAQ (reference sequence). V lost 3 bases to trimming and J lost 1 base, with 13 bases between them. CDR3 region: CASSFGTTPSYEQYF. The CDR3 DNA sequence: TGTGCCAGCAGCTTTGGGACGACTCCTTCCTACGAGCAGTACTTC.

This clonotype has more than one count but fewer than ten. V is TRBV18 and J is TRBJ2-1; 7 positions match TRBD1. Looked up from germline, CDR1 is KGHSH and CDR2 is LQKENI. The CDR3 extends over 16 amino acids. The ends lost 0 bases at V and 2 bases at J; junction bases unmatched: 4. CDR3 loop: CASSPPPGQPYNEQFF. The CDR3 DNA reads as TGTGCCAGCTCACCACCCCCGGGACAGCCCTACAATGAGCAGTTCTTC.

This clonotype was recorded many times. The genes are TRBV20-1 and TRBJ2-3; 9 bases match TRBD2. Looked up from germline, CDR1 is DFQATT and CDR2 is SNEGSKA (reference sequence). The CDR3 length is 14 residues. The V and J ends lost 6 bases and 3 bases, in that order; junction bases with no gene match: 7. CDR3 amino acids: CSADSGLATDTQYF. The DNA of the CDR3 is TGCAGTGCCGATAGTGGACTAGCGACAGATACGCAGTATTTT.

This clonotype was found many times. J is TRBJ2-7 and V is TRBV7-9, with D perhaps matching TRBD1 (6 bases). The length of the CDR3 is 14 residues. Trimming cost V 7 bases and J 5 bases, with 18 bases left between them. Germline values: CDR1 SEHNR, CDR2 FQNEAQ (reference sequence). As DNA, the CDR3 is TGTGCCAGCAAGGGGGTTCCAGGGGAGAACGAGCAGTACTTC. This translates into CASKGVPGENEQYF.

The count of this clonotype is one. The chain is built from TRBV12-5 and TRBJ2-1; no firm D call. The CDR3 has 11 amino acids. Trimming stripped 3 bases from V and 5 bases from J, with 2 bases between. CDR1 LGHNT and CDR2 FRNRAP come from the germline V gene. The CDR3 here is CASGFNNEQFF. The CDR3 DNA reads TGTGCTAGTGGTTTCAACAATGAGCAGTTCTTC.

This clonotype was counted at least ten times. The chain joins TRBV12-3 or TRBV12-4 to TRBJ1-1, with 9 bases lining up with TRBD1. J was trimmed by 13 bases and V by 5 bases; bases with no gene match: 8. CDR3 length equals 12 residues. For the CDR3, the DNA is TGTGCCAGCAGTCCCCTACCGGGACAGGGTTTCTTT. Protein product: CASSPLPGQGFF.

This clonotype was counted ten times or more. The rearrangement joins TRBV10-3 to TRBJ2-4, with D perhaps TRBD1 (5 bases). Trimming took off 10 bases at V and 0 bases at J, with 19 bases between the two ends. CDR3 size: 16 residues. Per germline, CDR1 ENHRY and CDR2 SYGVKD. In nucleotides, the CDR3 is TGTGCCACACGAGCCATTCAGGGAACAGCCAAAAACATTCAGTACTTC. Its protein is CATRAIQGTAKNIQYF.

This clonotype was counted at least ten times. J is TRBJ1-2 and V is TRBV20-1; D remains ambiguous. V lost 0 bases and J 4 bases, leaving 3 bases between the germline ends. CDR1 and CDR2 from the germline V gene are DFQATT and SNEGSKA (reference sequence). The CDR3 consists of 11 residues. CDR3 loop: CSARDRYGYTF. The DNA of the CDR3 is TGCAGTGCTAGAGACCGCTATGGCTACACCTTC.

In this sample, this clonotype turned up a few times. V and J are TRBV20-1 and TRBJ2-5; TRBD2 matches 7 bases. Per germline, CDR1 DFQATT and CDR2 SNEGSKA (reference sequence). This CDR3 contains 15 residues. The trim removed 4 bases at V and 1 base at J, leaving 9 bases unmatched. The CDR3 region is CSANPLASGQETQYF. In nucleotides, the CDR3 is TGCAGTGCTAACCCTTTGGCTAGCGGCCAAGAGACCCAGTACTTC.

This clonotype has ten or more counts. The genes are TRBV20-1 and TRBJ2-5; D call uncertain. CDR1 is DFQATT and CDR2 is SNEGSKA in the germline V gene (reference sequence). Trimming took 0 bases from V and 4 from J, leaving 12 bases between them. The CDR3 is made up of 14 amino acids. This CDR3 is CSARDPKGGETQYF. The DNA of the CDR3 is TGCAGTGCTAGAGATCCCAAGGGCGGAGAGACCCAGTACTTC.

This clonotype was counted many times. The gene calls are TRBV10-3 and TRBJ2-3; 8 nucleotides align to TRBD2. The CDR3 is made up of 14 amino acids. From germline, CDR1 is ENHRY and CDR2 SYGVKD. With 10 bases clipped from V and 6 bases from J, the junction kept 12 bases outside the gene matches. DNA for the CDR3: TGTGCCACCACTCCCGGGGGGGCCATCGATACGCAGTATTTT. Translation: CATTPGGAIDTQYF.

This clonotype was picked up many times. The V gene is TRBV29-1, the J gene TRBJ2-1; D uncertain. Germline V lookup: CDR1 SQVTM, CDR2 ANQGSEA. The CDR3 contains 12 residues. Trimming stripped 8 bases from V and 4 bases from J, with 12 bases between. CDR3 nucleotide sequence: TGCAGCTCCAGATCACTTTACAATGAGCAGTTCTTC. Amino acids: CSSRSLYNEQFF.

This clonotype was seen at least ten times. The chain is built from TRBV28 and TRBJ2-2; 9 bases align to TRBD1. The ends lost 4 bases at V and 6 bases at J; junction bases unmatched: 6. Germline-derived CDR1 and CDR2 are MDHEN and SYDVKM. There are 15 residues in the CDR3. CDR3 protein: CASSSGTGIAGELFF. The CDR3 bases are TGTGCCAGCAGTTCCGGGACAGGGATCGCCGGGGAGCTGTTTTTT. Full variable domain (remainder filled in from reference TRBV28 and TRBJ2-2): DVKVTQSSRYLVKRTGEKVFLECVQDMDHENMFWYRQDPGLGLRLIYFSYDVKMKEKGDIPEGYSVSREKKERFSLILESASTNQTSMYLCASSSGTGIAGELFFGEGSRLTVL.

This clonotype was counted ten times or more. The rearrangement joins TRBV12-3 or TRBV12-4 to TRBJ1-5; D unclear. V lost 2 bases, J lost 7 bases, and 9 bases lay in between. CDR3 size: 13 residues. This chain's CDR3 is CASSLLASQPQHF. The CDR3 DNA reads TGTGCCAGCAGTTTACTTGCTTCCCAGCCCCAGCATTTT.

This clonotype was picked up many times. The chain employs TRBV6-5 and TRBJ1-1; D is undetermined. Trimming stripped 0 bases from V and 1 base from J, with 6 bases between. The CDR3 runs to 14 residues. CDR1 is MNHEY and CDR2 is SVGAGI in the germline V gene. As DNA, the CDR3 is TGTGCCAGCAGTTACTCGACGGCGAACACTGAAGCTTTCTTT. Amino acids: CASSYSTANTEAFF.

The table lists this clonotype with many counts. The chain joins TRBV6-2 or TRBV6-3 to TRBJ2-1; the D gene is possibly TRBD1 (6 bases). The ends were cut back, 7 bases at V and 4 bases at J, with 8 bases in the middle. Germline-derived CDR1 and CDR2 are MNHEY and SVGEGT. The CDR3 consists of 12 residues. CDR3 in DNA: TGTGCCAGCAAGGGGGATTACAATGAGCAGTTCTTC. Encoded protein: CASKGDYNEQFF.

This clonotype was counted only a few times. The chain uses TRBV5-6 and TRBJ2-7; 9 bases map to TRBD2. There are 15 residues in the CDR3. J gave up 1 base and V 2 bases, and 4 bases lay outside the gene matches. Germline V gene lookup returns CDR1 SGHDT and CDR2 YYEEEE. CDR3 protein: CASSFLAGNSYEQYF. CDR3 in DNA: TGTGCCAGCAGCTTCCTAGCGGGAAATTCCTACGAGCAGTACTTC.

The V and J genes are TRBV27 and TRBJ2-7; 14 bases are a match to TRBD2. Per germline, CDR1 MNHEY and CDR2 SMNVEV (reference sequence). Unmatched junction bases numbered 12, after V lost 5 bases and J lost 3 bases. The CDR3 loop spans 18 amino acids. CDR3 region: CASSNPGTSGSVLYEQYF. The CDR3 region has the DNA TGTGCCAGCAGTAACCCCGGGACTAGCGGGAGTGTACTCTACGAGCAGTACTTC.

This clonotype appeared many times. The chain links TRBV7-2 to TRBJ1-1; no reliable D call. CDR3 length: 13 residues. Trimming took off 0 bases at V and 7 bases at J, with 9 bases between the two ends. Germline V CDR1 and CDR2: SGHTA, FQGNSA. The CDR3 is CASSLALKGEAFF. The CDR3 nucleotides are TGTGCCAGCAGCTTAGCCCTGAAGGGTGAAGCTTTCTTT.

This clonotype occurred a few times. The chain combines TRBV12-3 or TRBV12-4 with TRBJ2-7, with 9 bases matching TRBD2. The CDR3 runs 15 residues. Trimming took 5 bases from V and 4 from J; bases not matched to a gene: 9. CDR3: CASSPRGSGSYEQYF. CDR3 nucleotide sequence: TGTGCCAGCAGTCCCCGTGGTAGCGGGAGTTACGAGCAGTACTTC.

This clonotype appeared many times. This chain links TRBV11-2 with TRBJ2-7, with a tentative D call TRBD2 (6 bases). The germline V and J ends were trimmed by 5 bases and 2 bases, with 22 bases remaining between them. This CDR3 region has 17 residues. Germline assignment: CDR1 SGHAT and CDR2 FQNNGV. The CDR3 sequence is CASSPRRERRAPYEQYF. The CDR3 coding sequence is TGTGCCAGCAGCCCCCGTCGGGAGCGGAGGGCCCCCTACGAGCAGTACTTC. The full variable domain, in which reference TRBV11-2 and TRBJ2-7 provide the parts outside the CDR3, is EAGVAQSPRYKIIEKRQSVAFWCNPISGHATLYWYQQILGQGPKLLIQFQNNGVVDDSQLPKDRFSAERLKGVDSTLKIQPAKLEDSAVYLCASSPRRERRAPYEQYFGPGTRLTVT.